The clone carrying this T cell receptor beta chain was seen only a few times. The target antigen is unknown. These data originate in a study of T cells in Graves' hyperthyroidism and ophthalmopathy. Regarding the study as a whole: For ophthalmopathy, model prediction preceded onset by a median roughly 6.2 months.

V was shortened by 7 bases and J by 5 bases, with 13 bases between the two germline ends. Germline V gene data show CDR1 as SEHNR and CDR2 as FQNEAQ (reference sequence). The CDR3 runs to 13 residues. RNA transcripts yielded amplified TCR beta CDR3 regions. The TCR CDR3 first-round RT-PCR relied on the HTBI primer set. TCRdb re-called the multiplex PCR reads through MiXCR, storing one row per CDR3 protein. The data hold about 720,000 distinct CDR3 sequences, with about 19% observed a single time. Any patient presenting with uncontrolled infection, other autoimmune disease, pregnancy or lactation was left out. Predating any ophthalmopathy symptoms, the blood sample was taken at first hyperthyroidism diagnosis.

The chain carries TRBV7-9 and TRBJ2-3; a weak D match, TRBD1 (5 bases). This clonotype was sampled from a woman aged 45-59 years with Graves' hyperthyroidism that later progressed to Graves' ophthalmopathy. The sequencing sample was made of blood. The CDR3 DNA reads as TGTGCCAGCATGCAGGGCGCCCAAGATACGCAGTATTTT. Encoded protein: CASMQGAQDTQYF.